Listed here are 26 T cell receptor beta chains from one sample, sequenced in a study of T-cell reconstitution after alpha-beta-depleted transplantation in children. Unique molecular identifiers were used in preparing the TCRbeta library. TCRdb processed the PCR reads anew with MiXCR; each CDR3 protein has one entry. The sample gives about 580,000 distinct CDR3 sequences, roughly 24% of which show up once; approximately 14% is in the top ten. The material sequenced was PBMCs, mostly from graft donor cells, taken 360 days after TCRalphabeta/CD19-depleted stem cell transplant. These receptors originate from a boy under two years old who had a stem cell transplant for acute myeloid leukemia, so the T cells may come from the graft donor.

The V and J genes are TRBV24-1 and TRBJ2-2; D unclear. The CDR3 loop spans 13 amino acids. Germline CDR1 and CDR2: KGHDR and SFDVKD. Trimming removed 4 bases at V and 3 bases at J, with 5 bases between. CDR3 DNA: TGTGCCACCAGTGAAACCGACACCGGGGAGCTGTTTTTT. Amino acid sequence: CATSETDTGELFF.

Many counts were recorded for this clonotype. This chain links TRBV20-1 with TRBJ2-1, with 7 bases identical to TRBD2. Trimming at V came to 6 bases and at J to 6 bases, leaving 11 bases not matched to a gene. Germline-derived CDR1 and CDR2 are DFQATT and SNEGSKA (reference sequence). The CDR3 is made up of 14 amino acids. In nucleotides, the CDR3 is TGCAGTGCCAGCGGGACTGGAGGATTCAATGAGCAGTTCTTC. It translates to CSASGTGGFNEQFF.

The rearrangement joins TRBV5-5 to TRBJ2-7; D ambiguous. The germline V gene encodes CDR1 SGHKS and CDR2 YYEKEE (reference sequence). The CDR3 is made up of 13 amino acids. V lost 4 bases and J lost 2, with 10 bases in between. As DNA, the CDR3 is TGTGCCAGCAGCCCCCCGGTGACCTACGAGCAGTACTTC. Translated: CASSPPVTYEQYF.

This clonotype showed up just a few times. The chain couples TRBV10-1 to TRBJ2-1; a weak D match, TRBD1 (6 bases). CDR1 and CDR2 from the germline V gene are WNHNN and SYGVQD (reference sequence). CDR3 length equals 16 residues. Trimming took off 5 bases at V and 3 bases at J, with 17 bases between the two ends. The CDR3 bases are TGCGCCAGCAGTCCCTCCGGGACACGAAACTACAATGAGCAGTTCTTC. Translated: CASSPSGTRNYNEQFF.

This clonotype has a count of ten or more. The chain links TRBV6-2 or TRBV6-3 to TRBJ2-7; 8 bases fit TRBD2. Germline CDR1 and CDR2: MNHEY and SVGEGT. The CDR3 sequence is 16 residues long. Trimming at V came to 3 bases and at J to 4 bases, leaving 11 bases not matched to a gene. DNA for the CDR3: TGTGCCAGCAGTTATCGGCCGGGACTAGAGGCGTACGAGCAGTACTTC. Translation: CASSYRPGLEAYEQYF.

The CDR3 sequence is CASSPNYLVGLSYNEQFF. CDR3 nucleotides: TGCGCCAGCAGCCCTAATTATTTGGTGGGACTTTCCTACAATGAGCAGTTCTTC. This chain joins TRBV4-1 and TRBJ2-1, with D perhaps TRBD2 (6 bases). V lost 4 bases and J lost 1, with 20 bases in between. Germline V gene sequence: CDR1 MGHRA, CDR2 YSYEKL. CDR3 length: 18 residues.

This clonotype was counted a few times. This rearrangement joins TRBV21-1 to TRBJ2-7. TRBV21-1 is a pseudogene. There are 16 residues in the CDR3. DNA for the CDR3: TGTGCCAGCAGCATTCCCTTATACTTTAGCTCCTACGAGCAGTACGTC. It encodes CASSIPLYFSSYEQYV.

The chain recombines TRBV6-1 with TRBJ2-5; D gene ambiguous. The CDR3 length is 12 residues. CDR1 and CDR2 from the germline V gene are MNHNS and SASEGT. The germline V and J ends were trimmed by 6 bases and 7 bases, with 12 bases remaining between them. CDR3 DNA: TGTGCCAGCAGACCACGCGTAGGGACCCAGTACTTC. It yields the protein CASRPRVGTQYF.

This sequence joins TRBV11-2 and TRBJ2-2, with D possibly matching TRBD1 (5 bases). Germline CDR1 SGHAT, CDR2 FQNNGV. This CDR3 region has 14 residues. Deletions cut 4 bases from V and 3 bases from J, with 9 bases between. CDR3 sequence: CASSWTTDTGELFF. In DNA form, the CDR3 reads TGTGCCAGCAGCTGGACAACAGACACCGGGGAGCTGTTTTTT.

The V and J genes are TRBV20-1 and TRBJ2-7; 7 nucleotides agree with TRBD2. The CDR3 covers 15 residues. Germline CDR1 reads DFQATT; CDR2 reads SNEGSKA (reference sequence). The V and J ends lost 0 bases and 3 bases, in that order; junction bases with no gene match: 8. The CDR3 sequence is CSARDGRGNRYEQYF. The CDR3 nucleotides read TGCAGTGCTAGAGATGGGCGGGGGAACCGCTACGAGCAGTACTTC.

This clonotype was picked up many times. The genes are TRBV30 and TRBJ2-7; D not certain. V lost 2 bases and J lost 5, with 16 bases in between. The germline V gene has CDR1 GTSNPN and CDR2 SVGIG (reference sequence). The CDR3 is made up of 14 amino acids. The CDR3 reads CAWSRVQRMNEQYF. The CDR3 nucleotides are TGTGCCTGGAGTAGGGTACAGCGAATGAACGAGCAGTACTTC.

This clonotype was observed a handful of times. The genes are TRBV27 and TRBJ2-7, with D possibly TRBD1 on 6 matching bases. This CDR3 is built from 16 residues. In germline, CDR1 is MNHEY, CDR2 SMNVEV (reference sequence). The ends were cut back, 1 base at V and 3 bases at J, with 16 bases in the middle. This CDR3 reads CASSLYPVSRGYEQYF. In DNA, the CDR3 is TGTGCCAGCAGTTTATACCCCGTCAGCAGGGGCTACGAGCAGTACTTC.

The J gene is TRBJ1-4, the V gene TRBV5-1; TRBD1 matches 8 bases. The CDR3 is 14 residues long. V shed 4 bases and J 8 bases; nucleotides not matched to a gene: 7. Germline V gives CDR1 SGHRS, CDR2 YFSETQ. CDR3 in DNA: TGCGCCAGCAGCAACGGACAGGGATGGGAAAAACTGTTTTTT. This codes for CASSNGQGWEKLFF.

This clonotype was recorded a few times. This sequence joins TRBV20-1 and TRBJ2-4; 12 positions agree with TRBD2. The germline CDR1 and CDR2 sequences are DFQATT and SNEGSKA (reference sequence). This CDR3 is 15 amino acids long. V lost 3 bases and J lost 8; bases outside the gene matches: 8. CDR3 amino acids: CSASSPSGGGYIQYF. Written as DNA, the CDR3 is TGCAGTGCTAGTTCTCCTAGCGGGGGGGGCTACATTCAGTACTTC.

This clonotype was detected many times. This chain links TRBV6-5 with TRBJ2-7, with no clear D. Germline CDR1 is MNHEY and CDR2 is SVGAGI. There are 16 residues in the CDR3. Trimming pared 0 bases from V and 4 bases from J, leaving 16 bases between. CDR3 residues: CASSYSYIRREYEQYF. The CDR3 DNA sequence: TGTGCCAGCAGTTACTCGTACATCCGAAGAGAATACGAGCAGTACTTC.

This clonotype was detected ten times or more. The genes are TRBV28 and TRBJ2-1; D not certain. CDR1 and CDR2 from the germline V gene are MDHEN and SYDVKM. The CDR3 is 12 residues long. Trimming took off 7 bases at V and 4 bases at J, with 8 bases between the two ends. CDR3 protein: CASTNSYNEQFF. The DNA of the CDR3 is TGTGCCAGCACTAACAGTTACAATGAGCAGTTCTTC.

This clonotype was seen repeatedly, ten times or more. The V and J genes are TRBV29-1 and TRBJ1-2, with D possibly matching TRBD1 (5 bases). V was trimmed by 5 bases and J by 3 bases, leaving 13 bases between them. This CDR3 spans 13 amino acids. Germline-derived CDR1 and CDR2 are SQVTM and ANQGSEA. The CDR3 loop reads CSVQRGRDYGYTF. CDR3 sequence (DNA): TGCAGCGTTCAAAGGGGAAGGGACTATGGCTACACCTTC.

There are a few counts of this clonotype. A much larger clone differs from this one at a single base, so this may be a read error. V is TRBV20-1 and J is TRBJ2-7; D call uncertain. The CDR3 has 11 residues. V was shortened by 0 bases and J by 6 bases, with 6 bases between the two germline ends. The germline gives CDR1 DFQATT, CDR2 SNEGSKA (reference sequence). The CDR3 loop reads CSAREIGEQYF. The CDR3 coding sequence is TGCAGTGCTAGAGAGATCGGCGAGCAGTACTTC.

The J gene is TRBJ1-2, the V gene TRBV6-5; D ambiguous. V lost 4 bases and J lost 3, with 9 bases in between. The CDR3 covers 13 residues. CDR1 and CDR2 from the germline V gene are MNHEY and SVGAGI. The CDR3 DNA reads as TGTGCCAGCAGTTCTGCGGTTGACTATGGCTACACCTTC. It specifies CASSSAVDYGYTF.

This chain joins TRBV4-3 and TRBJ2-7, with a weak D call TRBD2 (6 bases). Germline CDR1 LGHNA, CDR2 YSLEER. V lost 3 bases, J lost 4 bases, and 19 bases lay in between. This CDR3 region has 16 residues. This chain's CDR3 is CASSQNTGTRNYEQYF. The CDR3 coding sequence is TGCGCCAGCAGCCAGAACACCGGGACTCGAAATTACGAGCAGTACTTC.

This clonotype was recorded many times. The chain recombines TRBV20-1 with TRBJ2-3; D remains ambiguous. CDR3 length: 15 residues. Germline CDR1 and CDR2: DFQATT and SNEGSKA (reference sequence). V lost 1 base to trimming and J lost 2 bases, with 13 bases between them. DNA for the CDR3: TGCAGTGCTAGAGTGCCTATGTACCCCACAGATACGCAGTATTTT. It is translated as CSARVPMYPTDTQYF.

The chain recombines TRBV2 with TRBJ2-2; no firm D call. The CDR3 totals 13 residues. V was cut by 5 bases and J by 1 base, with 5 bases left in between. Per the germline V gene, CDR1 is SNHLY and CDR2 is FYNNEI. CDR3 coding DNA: TGTGCCAGCAGTTGGGTGAACACCGGGGAGCTGTTTTTT. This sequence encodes CASSWVNTGELFF.

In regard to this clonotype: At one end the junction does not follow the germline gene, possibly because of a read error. CDR3 sequence (DNA): TGTGCCTGGAGTCCCAGGGGCCCATTC. This codes for CAWSPRGPF. The chain couples TRBV30 to TRBJ1-2, with D maybe TRBD1 (6 bases). This CDR3 spans 9 amino acids. The germline CDR1 and CDR2 sequences are GTSNPN and SVGIG (reference sequence).

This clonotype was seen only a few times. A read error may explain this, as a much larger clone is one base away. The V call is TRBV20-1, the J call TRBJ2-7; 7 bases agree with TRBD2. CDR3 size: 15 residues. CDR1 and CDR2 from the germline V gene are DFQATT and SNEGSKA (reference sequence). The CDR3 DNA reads TGCTGTGCTAGAGATGGTTCTAGCGGTTTCTACGAGCAGTACGTC. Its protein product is CCARDGSSGFYEQYV.

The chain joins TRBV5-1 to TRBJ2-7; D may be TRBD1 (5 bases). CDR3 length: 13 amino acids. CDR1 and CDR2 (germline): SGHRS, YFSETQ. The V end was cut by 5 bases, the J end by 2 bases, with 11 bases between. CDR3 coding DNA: TGCGCCAGCAGGGACACCAACCCCTACGAGCAGTACTTC. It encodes CASRDTNPYEQYF.

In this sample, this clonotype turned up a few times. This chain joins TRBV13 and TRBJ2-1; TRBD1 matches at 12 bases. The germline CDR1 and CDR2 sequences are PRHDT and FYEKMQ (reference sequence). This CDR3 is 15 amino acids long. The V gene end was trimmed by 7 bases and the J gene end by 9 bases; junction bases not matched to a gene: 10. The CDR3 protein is CASTNIRDRGLEQFF. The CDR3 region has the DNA TGTGCCAGCACCAACATCCGGGACAGGGGGCTTGAGCAGTTCTTC.